One and the same sample provided the 7 T cell receptor beta chains below, sequenced in a study of CD4 T cell repertoires in COVID-19. Clones were sequenced by immunoSEQ multiplex PCR, and TCRdb holds only the in-frame ones, with some missing. The repertoire holds about 75,000 clones, with 80% to 90% as singletons. Sequenced here: CD4+ T cells from peripheral blood, sampled after recovery from COVID-19. Every receptor here comes from a human donor who had COVID-19.

This chain uses TRBV7-2 with TRBJ2-2; D call uncertain. V lost 4 bases, J lost 6 bases, and 18 bases lay in between. The CDR3 runs 16 residues. CDR1 is SGHTA, CDR2 FQGNSA, per germline. The CDR3 protein is CASSSLVFSVAGELFF. The CDR3 DNA is TGTGCCAGCAGCTCCTTGGTATTCTCGGTCGCCGGGGAGCTGTTTTTT.

This sequence joins TRBV19 and TRBJ2-5; 7 bases align to TRBD2. Germline V gives CDR1 LNHDA, CDR2 SQIVND (reference sequence). The CDR3 loop spans 15 amino acids. Trimming took 4 bases from V and 5 from J; bases not matched to a gene: 10. As DNA, the CDR3 is TGTGCCAGTAGTAGTGTCGAAGCGGGGAGGGAGACCCAGTACTTC. Encoded protein: CASSSVEAGRETQYF.

This clone occurred a few times. The rearrangement links TRBV21-1 to TRBJ2-7; TRBD1, as called in the table, went unchecked against the DNA. TRBV21-1 is listed as a pseudogene. This CDR3 has 11 amino acids. CDR3 loop: CASSKSQGQYF. CDR3 DNA: TGTGCCAGCAGCAAGAGCCAGGGTCAGTACTTC.

V is TRBV3-1 (or the pseudogene TRBV3-2) and J is TRBJ2-7; the D gene is possibly TRBD2 (5 bases). V shed 0 bases and J shed 6 bases, with 18 bases lying between them. Germline CDR1 reads LGHDT; CDR2 reads YNNKEL (reference sequence). This CDR3 has 16 amino acids. The chain's CDR3 is CASSQEVGLPLGEQYF. CDR3 bases: TGTGCCAGCAGCCAAGAGGTAGGACTTCCATTGGGCGAGCAGTACTTC.

V and J are TRBV6-2 or TRBV6-3 and TRBJ2-7; 14 bases agree with TRBD2. CDR3 size: 16 residues. The trim removed 4 bases at V and 5 bases at J, leaving 7 bases unmatched. Per germline, CDR1 MNHEY and CDR2 SVGEGT. The DNA of the CDR3 is TGTGCCAGCAGTTCTCGACTAGCGGGAGGGCCCAACGAGCAGTACTTC. As protein: CASSSRLAGGPNEQYF.

V usage is TRBV3-1 (or the pseudogene TRBV3-2) and J usage is TRBJ2-7, with 9 bases that match TRBD2. V trimming: 6 bases; J trimming: 9 bases; junction bases outside the gene matches: 12. The CDR3 is 14 amino acids. Germline values: CDR1 LGHDT, CDR2 YNNKEL (reference sequence). CDR3 amino acids: CASSETSGRVGQYF. The CDR3 DNA is TGTGCCAGCAGTGAGACTAGCGGACGTGTGGGGCAGTACTTC.

This sequence joins TRBV7-3 and TRBJ1-6; no clear D. CDR1 SGHTA and CDR2 FQGTGA come from the germline V gene. The CDR3 extends over 14 amino acids. V shed 2 bases and J shed 3 bases, with 5 bases lying between them. CDR3 sequence (DNA): TGTGCCAGCAGCTTAGACGGCTATAATTCACCCCTCCACTTT. Its protein is CASSLDGYNSPLHF.